These T cell receptor beta chains were read from a single sample in a study of T cell repertoires in cytomegalovirus infection. These receptors have no known antigen. TCRdb re-analysed the reads in MiXCR, keeping a single row per CDR3 protein. The sample has approximately 990,000 distinct CDR3 sequences, around a third seen once. This specimen consisted of cultured CD8+ T cells from PBMCs, obtained from culture after CMV antigen stimulation. The source of these receptors is a human donor in good health (CMV status not recorded). Some clones in this sample may be carry-over from other donors' samples. The CDR3 runs from the conserved cysteine through the conserved F or W. The D gene is left open where the match is weak. Rows give clone size only sometimes, using once, few, many, or a class for an expanded clone.

d_call j_call v_call cdr3_length clone_size cdr3_nt cdr3_aa
NA TRBJ2-1 TRBV4-1 18 many TGCGCCAGCAGCCAAGAAGGTATTACACAAGTCTCCTACAATGAGCAGTTCTTC CASSQEGITQVSYNEQFF
NA TRBJ1-2 TRBV25-1 13 NA TGTGTCAGCAGGGAAGCGGAGGTCTATGGCTACACCTTC CVSREAEVYGYTF
NA TRBJ2-7 TRBV11-3 15 NA TGTGCCAGCAGCTTATCGAAGGACGGGTCCTACGAGCAGTACTTC CASSLSKDGSYEQYF
NA TRBJ2-5 TRBV7-9 12 NA TGTGCCAGCAGCCGGGGACCGTCCAGCCAGTACTTC CASSRGPSSQYF
NA TRBJ1-1 TRBV10-3 11 few TGTGCCATCTCCCCGGGCACTGAAGCTTTCTTT CAISPGTEAFF
TRBD1 TRBJ2-3 TRBV7-2 12 many TGTGCCAGCAGCGACAGGGCTGATACGCAGTATTTT CASSDRADTQYF
NA TRBJ2-7 TRBV7-2 14 many TGTGCCAGCAGCTTAGACTCCCAGGGCTACGAGCAGTACTTC CASSLDSQGYEQYF
TRBD1 TRBJ2-7 TRBV6-1 15 few TGTGCCAGCAGTTATCCGGGACAGGGATCCTACGAGCAGTACTTC CASSYPGQGSYEQYF
NA TRBJ1-2 TRBV7-6 13 many TGTGCCAGCAGCTCCTCCGGAGGGTCTCGCTACACCTTC CASSSSGGSRYTF
NA TRBJ2-7 TRBV4-1 13 NA TGCGCCAGCAGCTGGTCTGAGTCCTACGAGCAGTACTTC CASSWSESYEQYF
TRBD1 TRBJ1-2 TRBV2 16 once TGTGCCAGCAATCCAGGACAGGTCACCATTAACTATGGCTACACCTTC CASNPGQVTINYGYTF
NA TRBJ1-5 TRBV4-1 18 NA TGCGCCAGCAGCCAAGATTCGGGAGGGACATCAGGCAATCAGCCCCAGCATTTT CASSQDSGGTSGNQPQHF
NA TRBJ1-1 TRBV7-6 15 few TGTGCCAGCAGCCTTACGACGGTCATGAACACTGAAGCTTTCTTT CASSLTTVMNTEAFF
NA TRBJ2-2 TRBV2 15 NA TGTGCCAGCACTCCCACGCTACAGAGGGCCGGGGAGCTGTTTTTT CASTPTLQRAGELFF
NA TRBJ2-3 TRBV24-1 16 NA TGTGCCACCAGTAACAGCGTGCTGGAGAGCACAGATACGCAGTATTTT CATSNSVLESTDTQYF
NA TRBJ2-5 TRBV3-1 13 few TGTGCCAGCAGCCAATCAGGGGAGGAGACCCAGTACTTC CASSQSGEETQYF